This TCR beta chain was identified during a study of T cells after yellow fever vaccination. Looking at the study overall: The SMART-Seq v4 Ultra Low Input method served to prepare the low-cell-number fractions.

For TCR, cDNA came from 5'RACE template switching, which added a universal primer site and UMIs. MiXCR, applied by TCRdb to the 5' RACE reads, yields one record per CDR3 protein. The sample holds about 340,000 distinct CDR3 sequences; 3.5% to 4.5% are singletons and the top ten take about 24%. This clonotype was seen only a few times. The CDR3 runs 13 residues. Trimming took off 0 bases at V and 8 bases at J, with 10 bases between the two ends. CDR1 is MNHEY and CDR2 is SVGAGI in the germline V gene. The J gene is TRBJ1-1, the V gene TRBV6-5; no reliable D call. This TCR derives from a man in his late teens or twenties who received the YFV17D yellow fever vaccine. The sequencing used PBMCs, collected 5 days after the yellow fever booster vaccination. Here the CDR3 reads CASSYSTRTEAFF. CDR3 DNA sequence: TGTGCCAGCAGTTACTCGACTCGCACAGAAGCTTTCTTT.